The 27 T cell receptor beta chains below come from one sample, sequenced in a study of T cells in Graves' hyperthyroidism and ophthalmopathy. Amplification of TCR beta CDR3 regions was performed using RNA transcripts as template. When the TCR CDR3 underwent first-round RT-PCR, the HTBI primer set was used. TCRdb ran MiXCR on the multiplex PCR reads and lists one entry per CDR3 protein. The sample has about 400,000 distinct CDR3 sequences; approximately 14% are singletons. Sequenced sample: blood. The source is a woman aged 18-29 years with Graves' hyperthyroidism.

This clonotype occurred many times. The CDR3 region is CASSPLASSYEQYF. The CDR3 nucleotides read TGTGCCAGCAGCCCACTGGCGTCTTCCTACGAGCAGTACTTC. V gene TRBV3-1 combines with J gene TRBJ2-7; the D is unclear. CDR1 LGHDT and CDR2 YNNKEL come from the germline V gene (reference sequence). V lost 4 bases and J lost 1, with 11 bases in between. The CDR3 totals 14 residues.

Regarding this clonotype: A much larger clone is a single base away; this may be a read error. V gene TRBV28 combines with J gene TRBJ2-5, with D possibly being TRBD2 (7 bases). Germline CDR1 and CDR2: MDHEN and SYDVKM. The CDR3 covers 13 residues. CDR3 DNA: TGTGCCGGCAGCCAAGGGGGGGTCCCACTATTGTACTTC. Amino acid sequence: CAGSQGGVPLLYF.

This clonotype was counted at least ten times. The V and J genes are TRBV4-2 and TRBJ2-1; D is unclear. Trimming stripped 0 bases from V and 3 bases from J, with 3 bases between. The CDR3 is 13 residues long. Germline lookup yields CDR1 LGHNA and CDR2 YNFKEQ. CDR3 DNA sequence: TGTGCCAGCAGCCAAGACGGCTACAATGAGCAGTTCTTC. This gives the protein CASSQDGYNEQFF.

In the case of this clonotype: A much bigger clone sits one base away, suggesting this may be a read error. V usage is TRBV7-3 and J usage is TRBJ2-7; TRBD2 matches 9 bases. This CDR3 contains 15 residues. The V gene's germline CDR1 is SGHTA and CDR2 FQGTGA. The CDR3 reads CASSPEGGRGYEQCF. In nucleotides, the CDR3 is TGTGCCAGCAGCCCGGAAGGCGGGAGGGGGTACGAGCAGTGCTTC.

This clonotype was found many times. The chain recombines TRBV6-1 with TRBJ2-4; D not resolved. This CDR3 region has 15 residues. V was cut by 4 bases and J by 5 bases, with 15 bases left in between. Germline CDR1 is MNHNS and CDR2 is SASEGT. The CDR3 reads CASSGGPLPQNIQYF. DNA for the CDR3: TGTGCCAGCAGTGGGGGTCCCTTGCCCCAAAACATTCAGTACTTC.

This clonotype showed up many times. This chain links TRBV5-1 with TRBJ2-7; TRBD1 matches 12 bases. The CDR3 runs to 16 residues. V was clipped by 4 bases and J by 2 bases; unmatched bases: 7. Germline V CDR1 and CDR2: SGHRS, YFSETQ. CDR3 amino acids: CASSPGTGGSPYEQYF. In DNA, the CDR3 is TGCGCCAGCAGCCCCGGGACAGGGGGCAGTCCCTACGAGCAGTACTTC.

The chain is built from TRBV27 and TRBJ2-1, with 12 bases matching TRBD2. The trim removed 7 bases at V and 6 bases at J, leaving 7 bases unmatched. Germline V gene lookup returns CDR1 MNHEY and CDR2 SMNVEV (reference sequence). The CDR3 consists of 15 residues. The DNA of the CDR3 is TGTGCCAGCACCCCTCTAGCGGGGGGGCGCAATGAGCAGTTCTTC. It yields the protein CASTPLAGGRNEQFF.

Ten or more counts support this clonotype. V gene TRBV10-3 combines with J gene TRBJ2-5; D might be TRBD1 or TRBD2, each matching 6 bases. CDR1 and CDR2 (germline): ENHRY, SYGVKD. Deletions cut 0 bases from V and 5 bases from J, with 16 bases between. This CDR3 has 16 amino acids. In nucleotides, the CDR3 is TGTGCCATCAGTGAGTCGGGTCGGGGGCCGGGGGAGACCCAGTACTTC. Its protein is CAISESGRGPGETQYF.

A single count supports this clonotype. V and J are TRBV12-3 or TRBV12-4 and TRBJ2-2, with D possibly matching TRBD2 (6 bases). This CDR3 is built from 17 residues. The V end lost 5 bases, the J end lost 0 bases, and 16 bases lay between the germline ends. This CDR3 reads CASSPRGRNANTGELFF. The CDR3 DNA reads TGTGCCAGCAGTCCCCGGGGGAGGAATGCGAACACCGGGGAGCTGTTTTTT.

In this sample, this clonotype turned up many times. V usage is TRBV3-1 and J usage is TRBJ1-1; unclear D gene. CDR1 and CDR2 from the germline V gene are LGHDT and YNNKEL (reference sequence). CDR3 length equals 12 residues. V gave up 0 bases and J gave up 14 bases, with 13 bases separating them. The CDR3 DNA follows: TGTGCCAGCAGCCAAGAGCTCTGTAAAGGGTTCTTT. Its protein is CASSQELCKGFF.

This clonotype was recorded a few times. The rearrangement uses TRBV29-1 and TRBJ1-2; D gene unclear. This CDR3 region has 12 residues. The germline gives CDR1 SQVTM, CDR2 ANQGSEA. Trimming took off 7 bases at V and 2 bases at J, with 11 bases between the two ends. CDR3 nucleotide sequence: TGCAGCGCCTCTGCGCAGAACTATGGCTACACCTTC. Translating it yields CSASAQNYGYTF.

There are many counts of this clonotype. CDR3 bases: TGTGCCAGCAGCCCGTTAGCGGGGGGGCCCTACTACAATGAGCAGTTCTTC. Protein product: CASSPLAGGPYYNEQFF. This chain connects TRBV7-8 to TRBJ2-1, with TRBD2 matching over 11 bases. CDR3 length: 17 residues. Germline-derived CDR1 and CDR2 are SGHVS and FQNEAQ. V lost 5 bases and J lost 3; bases outside the gene matches: 9.

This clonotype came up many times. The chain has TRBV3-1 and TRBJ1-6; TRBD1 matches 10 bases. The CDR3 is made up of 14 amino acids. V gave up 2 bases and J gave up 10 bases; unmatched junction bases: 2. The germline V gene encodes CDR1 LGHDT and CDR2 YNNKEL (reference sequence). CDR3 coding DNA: TGTGCCAGCAGCCAAAGGACAGGGGGGTCACCCCTCCACTTT. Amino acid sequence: CASSQRTGGSPLHF.

The CDR3 bases are TGCAGTGCTAGAGATAGAGAGCCTCGCTACACCTTC. It is translated as CSARDREPRYTF. The chain couples TRBV20-1 to TRBJ1-2; D gene uncertain. Trimming pared 0 bases from V and 9 bases from J, leaving 11 bases between. Germline V gene sequence: CDR1 DFQATT, CDR2 SNEGSKA (reference sequence). The CDR3 contains 12 residues.

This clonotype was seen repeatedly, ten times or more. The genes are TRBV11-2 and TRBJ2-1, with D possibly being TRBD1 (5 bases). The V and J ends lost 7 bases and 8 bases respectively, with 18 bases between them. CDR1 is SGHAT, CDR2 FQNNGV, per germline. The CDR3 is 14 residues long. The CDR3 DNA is TGTGCCAGCACCTGGGGCTCGACCAGAGATGAGCAGTTCTTC. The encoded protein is CASTWGSTRDEQFF.

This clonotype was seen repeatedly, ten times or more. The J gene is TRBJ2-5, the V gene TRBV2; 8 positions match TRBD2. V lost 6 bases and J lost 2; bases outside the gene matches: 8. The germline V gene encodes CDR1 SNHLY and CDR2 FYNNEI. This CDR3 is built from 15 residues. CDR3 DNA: TGTGCCAGCAGCCTACTAGCGGTGGGACAAGAGACCCAGTACTTC. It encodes CASSLLAVGQETQYF.

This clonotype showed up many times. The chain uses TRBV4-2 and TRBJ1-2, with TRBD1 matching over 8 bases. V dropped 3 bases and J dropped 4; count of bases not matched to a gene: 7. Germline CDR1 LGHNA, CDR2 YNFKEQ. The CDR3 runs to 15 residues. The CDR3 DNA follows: TGTGCCAGCAGCCAGCCCGGGACAGGTAGCTATGGCTACACCTTC. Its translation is CASSQPGTGSYGYTF.

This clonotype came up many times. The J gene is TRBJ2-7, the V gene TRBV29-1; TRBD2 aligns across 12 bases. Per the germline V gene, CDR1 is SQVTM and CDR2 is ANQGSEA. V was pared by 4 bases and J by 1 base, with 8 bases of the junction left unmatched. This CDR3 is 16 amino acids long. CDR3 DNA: TGCAGCGTTGGGACTAGCGGGGAGGGGTCATCCTACGAGCAGTACTTC. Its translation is CSVGTSGEGSSYEQYF.

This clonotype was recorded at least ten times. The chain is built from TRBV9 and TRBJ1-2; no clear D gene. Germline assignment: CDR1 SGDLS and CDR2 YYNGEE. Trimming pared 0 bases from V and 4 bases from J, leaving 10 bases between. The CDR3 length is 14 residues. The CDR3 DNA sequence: TGTGCCAGCAGCGTAGTTCCTCGGGGCTATGGCTACACCTTC. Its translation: CASSVVPRGYGYTF.

CDR3 DNA: TGTGCCACACGGGGCGCCTACGAGCAGTACTTC. As protein: CATRGAYEQYF. The chain carries TRBV6-8 and TRBJ2-7, with D tentatively TRBD1 or TRBD2 (5 bases each). CDR3 length: 11 amino acids. The germline V gene encodes CDR1 MNHGY and CDR2 SAAAGT. The V and J ends lost 10 bases and 2 bases respectively, with 9 bases between them.

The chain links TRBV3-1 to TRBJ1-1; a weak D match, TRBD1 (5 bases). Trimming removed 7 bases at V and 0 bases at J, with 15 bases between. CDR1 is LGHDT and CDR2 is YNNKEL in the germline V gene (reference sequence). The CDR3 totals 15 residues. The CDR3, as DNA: TGTGCCAGCATCGGGGGGAGTCATATGAACACTGAAGCTTTCTTT. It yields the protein CASIGGSHMNTEAFF.

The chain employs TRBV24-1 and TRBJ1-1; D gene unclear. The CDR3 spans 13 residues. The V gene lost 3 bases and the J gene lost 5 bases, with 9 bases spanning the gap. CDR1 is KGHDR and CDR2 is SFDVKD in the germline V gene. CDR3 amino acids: CATSDPGRTEAFF. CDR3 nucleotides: TGTGCCACCAGTGATCCCGGACGGACTGAAGCTTTCTTT.

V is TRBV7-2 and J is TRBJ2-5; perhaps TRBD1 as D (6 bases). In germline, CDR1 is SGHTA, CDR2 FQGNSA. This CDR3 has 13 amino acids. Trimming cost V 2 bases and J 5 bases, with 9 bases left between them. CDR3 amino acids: CASSLRQVETQYF. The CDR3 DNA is TGTGCCAGCAGCTTAAGACAGGTCGAGACCCAGTACTTC.

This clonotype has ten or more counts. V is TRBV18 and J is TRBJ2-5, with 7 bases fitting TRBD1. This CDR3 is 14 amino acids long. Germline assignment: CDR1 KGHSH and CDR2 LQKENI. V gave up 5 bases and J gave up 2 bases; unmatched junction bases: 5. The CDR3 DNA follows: TGTGCCAGCTCAGCCCTGGGACAGCAAGAGACCCAGTACTTC. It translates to CASSALGQQETQYF.

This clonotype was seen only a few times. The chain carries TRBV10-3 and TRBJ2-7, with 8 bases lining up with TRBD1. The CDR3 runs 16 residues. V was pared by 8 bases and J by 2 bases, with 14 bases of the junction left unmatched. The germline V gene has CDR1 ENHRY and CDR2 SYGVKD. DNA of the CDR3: TGTGCCATCGGGCTAAACAGGGGGAGCGAGACCTACGAGCAGTACTTC. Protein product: CAIGLNRGSETYEQYF.

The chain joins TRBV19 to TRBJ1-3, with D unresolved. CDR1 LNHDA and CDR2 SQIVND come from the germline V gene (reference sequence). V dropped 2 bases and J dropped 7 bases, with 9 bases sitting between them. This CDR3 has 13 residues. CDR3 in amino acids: CASSIPVGNTIYF. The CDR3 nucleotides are TGTGCCAGTAGTATACCGGTTGGGAACACCATATATTTT.

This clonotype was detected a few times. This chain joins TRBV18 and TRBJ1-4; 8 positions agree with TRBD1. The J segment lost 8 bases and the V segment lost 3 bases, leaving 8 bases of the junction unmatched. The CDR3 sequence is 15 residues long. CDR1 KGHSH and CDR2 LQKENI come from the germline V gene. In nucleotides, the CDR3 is TGTGCCAGCTCACCCGGACAGGGACGGGGAGAAAAACTGTTTTTT. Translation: CASSPGQGRGEKLFF.